The T cell receptor (beta chain) described here comes from a study of shared clonotypes between healthy human individuals. Study context: A couple of women and a few men aged 18 to 49 served as donors. For every donor, three CD4 naive, three CD4 memory, two CD8 naive and one CD8 memory plates were used. Broader study findings: A handful of donors had 4% to 5% of their naive CD4 clonotypes in common.

The germline CDR1 and CDR2 sequences are LGHNA and YSLEER. V lost 0 bases and J lost 5, with 6 bases in between. CDR3 size: 13 residues. The naive CD8 fraction comprised CD45RO-negative cells positively selected for CCR7 and excluded terminally differentiated effector memory CD45RA+ cells. Concerning this clone: The antigen is unknown.

Methods used by the authors: In the immunoSEQ data, sequences were junction-only and lacked quality scores, so filtering differed. Repertoires were generated with immunoSEQ multiplex PCR, while TCRdb's copy carries only in-frame clones and drops some. From that table come the V and J calls and clone size; the DNA was used to work out D and trimming. This table has more than 2 million clones, about 95% appearing once. The rearrangement uses TRBV4-3 and TRBJ2-3; unclear D gene. The TCR comes from a man aged 18 to 35 in good health. The sample was naive CD8+ T cells sorted from blood. The CDR3 spells CASSQDTVDTQYF. In nucleotides, the CDR3 is TGCGCCAGCAGCCAAGATACGGTAGATACGCAGTATTTT.